The 14 T cell receptor beta chains reported below all come from one sample, sequenced in a study of blood T cells in healthy people across ages. PCR was performed a second time for roughly 7 to 12 cycles using a sample-barcoded 5' primer and a J-beta primer mix. MiXCR, applied by TCRdb to the 5' RACE reads, yields one record per CDR3 protein. Of around 400,000 distinct CDR3 sequences in the sample, over 45% were seen once. Sequencing input: blood. These receptors all stem from a man aged 55 to 70 in good health.

In its sample, this clonotype was seen many times. The chain is built from TRBV25-1 and TRBJ1-4; D may be TRBD1 (6 bases). This CDR3 is 14 amino acids long. Germline CDR1 is MGHDK and CDR2 is SYGVNS. With 3 bases removed from V and 10 bases from J, the gap between germline ends came to 15 bases. The CDR3 reads CASSDSGVVGKLFF. In DNA, the CDR3 is TGTGCCAGCAGTGATTCAGGGGTCGTGGGAAAACTGTTTTTT.

The chain joins TRBV27 to TRBJ2-1; 8 bases align to TRBD2. The V and J ends lost 7 bases and 9 bases, in that order; junction bases with no gene match: 26. CDR1 is MNHEY and CDR2 is SMNVEV in the germline V gene (reference sequence). This CDR3 has 19 amino acids. CDR3 sequence reads: CASTTSGWLIGGLVSEQFF. The DNA of the CDR3 is TGTGCCAGCACCACTAGCGGTTGGCTAATTGGGGGGCTGGTTAGTGAGCAGTTCTTC.

The V call is TRBV7-2, the J call TRBJ1-2, with D tentatively TRBD1 (5 bases). Trimming cost V 5 bases and J 8 bases, with 15 bases left between them. This CDR3 is built from 13 residues. Looked up from germline, CDR1 is SGHTA and CDR2 is FQGNSA. CDR3 sequence reads: CASSPRGSGGYTF. CDR3 sequence (DNA): TGTGCCAGCAGCCCACGGGGGTCTGGAGGCTACACCTTC.

The genes are TRBV3-1 and TRBJ2-3; 9 nucleotides line up with TRBD2. The germline CDR1 and CDR2 sequences are LGHDT and YNNKEL (reference sequence). V lost 4 bases, J lost 3 bases, and 5 bases stayed unmatched. The CDR3 covers 15 residues. The CDR3 DNA reads TGTGCCAGCAGCCTGGGGGGACTAGCTACAGATACGCAGTATTTT. Translated: CASSLGGLATDTQYF.

The gene calls are TRBV28 and TRBJ1-5; 8 bases line up with TRBD1. J gave up 9 bases and V 5 bases, and 15 bases lay outside the gene matches. Germline-derived CDR1 and CDR2 are MDHEN and SYDVKM. The CDR3 sequence is 16 residues long. The CDR3, as DNA: TGTGCCAGCAGTATTACAGGGGGTCCGGGTGTAAGGCCCCAGCATTTT. Protein sequence: CASSITGGPGVRPQHF.

This clonotype occurred a few times. The chain is built from TRBV28 and TRBJ2-7; 11 bases fit TRBD1. Germline lookup yields CDR1 MDHEN and CDR2 SYDVKM. This CDR3 comprises 15 residues. The V gene end was trimmed by 5 bases and the J gene end by 3 bases; junction bases not matched to a gene: 6. The CDR3 region has the DNA TGTGCCAGCAGTCGAACCGGGACAGGGGGCTACGAGCAGTACTTC. Its translation is CASSRTGTGGYEQYF. Full variable domain (outside the CDR3, taken from reference TRBV28 and TRBJ2-7): DVKVTQSSRYLVKRTGEKVFLECVQDMDHENMFWYRQDPGLGLRLIYFSYDVKMKEKGDIPEGYSVSREKKERFSLILESASTNQTSMYLCASSRTGTGGYEQYFGPGTRLTVT.

This clonotype was picked up a small number of times. This chain links TRBV7-2 with TRBJ2-1; unclear D gene. The CDR3 is 11 residues long. Trimming cost V 8 bases and J 9 bases, with 11 bases left between them. Germline CDR1 is SGHTA and CDR2 is FQGNSA. The CDR3 reads CASLGNFEQFF. CDR3 nucleotide sequence: TGTGCCAGCTTGGGGAATTTTGAGCAGTTCTTC.

This clonotype has ten or more counts. The chain employs TRBV9 and TRBJ2-7; D is perhaps TRBD2 (6 bases). Trimming pared 4 bases from V and 6 bases from J, leaving 11 bases between. Germline lookup yields CDR1 SGDLS and CDR2 YYNGEE. The CDR3 length is 12 residues. CDR3 in amino acids: CASSPQGGEQYF. The CDR3, as DNA: TGTGCCAGCAGCCCCCAGGGAGGCGAGCAGTACTTC.

This chain uses TRBV3-1 with TRBJ2-3, with TRBD2 identical over 8 bases. After removal of 1 base from V and 1 base from J, the junction contained 1 base not matched to a gene. This CDR3 comprises 15 residues. Germline V gene sequence: CDR1 LGHDT, CDR2 YNNKEL (reference sequence). CDR3 residues: CASSQGSGGTDTQYF. DNA for the CDR3: TGTGCCAGCAGCCAAGGTAGCGGGGGCACAGATACGCAGTATTTT.

As for this clonotype: A much bigger clone sits one base away, suggesting this may be a read error. The genes are TRBV3-1 and TRBJ2-5, with D possibly being TRBD1 (6 bases). The germline gives CDR1 LGHDT, CDR2 YNNKEL (reference sequence). The CDR3 totals 14 residues. CDR3 DNA: TGTGCCGGCAGCCAGTCAGGGGCAGGGGAGACCCAGTACTTC. It specifies CAGSQSGAGETQYF.

This clonotype occurred a few times. The chain links TRBV7-2 to TRBJ2-7, with 10 positions matching TRBD2. Losses at the gene ends were 4 bases for V and 2 bases for J; bases not matched to a gene: 14. Germline values: CDR1 SGHTA, CDR2 FQGNSA. The CDR3 contains 18 residues. CDR3 in DNA: TGTGCCAGCAGCTGGACTAGCGGTCCCTTAGGGGGGGCCTACGAGCAGTACTTC. It specifies CASSWTSGPLGGAYEQYF.

The chain recombines TRBV7-9 with TRBJ2-5, with D possibly matching TRBD2 (6 bases). Germline assignment: CDR1 SEHNR and CDR2 FQNEAQ (reference sequence). Trimming pared 1 base from V and 4 bases from J, leaving 19 bases between. This CDR3 is built from 17 residues. The CDR3 region is CASSLVRASGWGETQYF. CDR3 DNA sequence: TGTGCCAGCAGCTTAGTTAGGGCCAGCGGGTGGGGAGAGACCCAGTACTTC.

This sequence joins TRBV9 and TRBJ2-5; tentative D call: TRBD1 (7 bases). The V gene lost 3 bases and the J gene lost 3 bases, with 12 bases spanning the gap. In germline, CDR1 is SGDLS, CDR2 YYNGEE. This CDR3 is built from 14 residues. The CDR3 reads CASSEGGQKETQYF. CDR3 coding DNA: TGTGCCAGCAGCGAGGGGGGACAGAAAGAGACCCAGTACTTC.

As for this clonotype: A much larger clone differs from this one at a single base, so this may be a read error. The chain recombines TRBV18 with TRBJ2-7; TRBD1 agrees at 10 bases. In germline, CDR1 is KGHSH, CDR2 LQKENI. CDR3 length equals 15 residues. CDR3 region: CASSPGTGEIYKQYF. The CDR3 DNA follows: TGTGCCAGCTCACCAGGGACAGGGGAGATCTACAAGCAGTACTTC. Full variable domain (rest looked up from reference TRBV18 and TRBJ2-7): NAGVMQNPRHLVRRRGQEARLRCSPMKGHSHVYWYRQLPEEGLKFMVYLQKENIIDESGMPKERFSAEFPKEGPSILRIQQVVRGDSAAYFCASSPGTGEIYKQYFGPGTRLTVT.